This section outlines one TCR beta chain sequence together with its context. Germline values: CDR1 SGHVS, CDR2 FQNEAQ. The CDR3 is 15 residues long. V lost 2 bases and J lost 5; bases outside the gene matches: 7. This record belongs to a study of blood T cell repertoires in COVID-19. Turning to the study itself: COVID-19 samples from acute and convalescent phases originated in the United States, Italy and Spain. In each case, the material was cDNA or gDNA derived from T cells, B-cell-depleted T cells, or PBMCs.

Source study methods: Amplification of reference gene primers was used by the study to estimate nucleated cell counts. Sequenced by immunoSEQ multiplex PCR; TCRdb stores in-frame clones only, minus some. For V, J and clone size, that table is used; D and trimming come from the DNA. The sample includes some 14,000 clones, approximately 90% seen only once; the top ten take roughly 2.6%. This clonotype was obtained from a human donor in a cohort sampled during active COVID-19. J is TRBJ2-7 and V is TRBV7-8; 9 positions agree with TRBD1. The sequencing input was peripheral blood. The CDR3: CASSLLWDRDHEQYF. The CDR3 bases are TGTGCCAGCAGCTTATTATGGGACAGGGACCACGAGCAGTACTTC.